This TCR beta chain is from a study of blood T cells in healthy people across ages. In the study overall: Template-switching capture recovered about one barcoded beta molecule per two T cells.

This clonotype was observed a few times. Primed by a sample-barcoded 5' primer and a J-beta primer mix, a second PCR proceeded for about 6 to 12 cycles. MiXCR, run by TCRdb on the 5' RACE reads, gives a single entry per CDR3 protein. The sample shows hundreds of thousands of distinct CDR3 sequences, roughly three fifths of them seen only once. The CDR3 has 15 amino acids. V was pared by 4 bases and J by 3 bases, with 15 bases between. Germline CDR1 and CDR2: SGHNT and YENEEA. The rearrangement joins TRBV11-3 to TRBJ2-5; possible D gene TRBD1, 6 bases. Sequencing was carried out using blood. The sequence derives from a man aged 35 to 55 in good health. The CDR3 region is CASSSRKGQKETQYF. In nucleotides, the CDR3 is TGTGCCAGCAGCTCTCGGAAGGGACAAAAAGAGACCCAGTACTTC.